This T cell receptor (beta chain) was obtained from a study of tumor and adjacent non-tumor tissue in lung cancer. Study in general: Stage I to III disease affected about nine men and several women aged about 31 to 76.

The library came from three nested PCR rounds adapted from ARM-PCR protocols. Each CDR3 protein gets one entry after TCRdb re-called the multiplex PCR reads with MiXCR. The sample includes about 85,000 distinct CDR3 sequences, about 61% seen only once; the top ten take about 15%. Remarks on this clonotype: One end of the junction is discordant with germline, which a read error may explain.

This sample's RNA came from whole unsorted tissue. The V gene's germline CDR1 is MDHEN and CDR2 SYDVKM. The CDR3 covers 14 residues. The receptor's source is a man aged 65 to 85 with non-small cell lung cancer. The chain is built from TRBV28 and TRBJ1-2; weak D call: TRBD1 (6 bases). Sequencing was performed on lung tumor tissue. CDR3 bases: TGTGCCAGCACTCCCCGAGGCAGGGTGGGGGGCTACAACTTC. It yields the protein CASTPRGRVGGYNF.